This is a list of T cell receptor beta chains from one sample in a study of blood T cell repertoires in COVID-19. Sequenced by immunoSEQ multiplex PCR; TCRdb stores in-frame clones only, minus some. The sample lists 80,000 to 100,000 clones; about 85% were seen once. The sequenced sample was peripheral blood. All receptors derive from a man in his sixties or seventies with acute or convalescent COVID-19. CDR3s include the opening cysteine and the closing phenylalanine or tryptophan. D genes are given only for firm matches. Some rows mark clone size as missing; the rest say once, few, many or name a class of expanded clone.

DNA: TGTGCCAATAGACAGGGACAATCGAACACTGAAGCTTTCTTT; CDR3: CANRQGQSNTEAFF; V: TRBV24-1; D: TRBD1; J: TRBJ1-1; size: .
DNA: TGTGCCAGCAGTGAAAACAGGGGGCGCCAAGAGACCCAGTACTTC; CDR3: CASSENRGRQETQYF; V: TRBV6-1; D: TRBD1; J: TRBJ2-5; size: .
DNA: TGTGCCAGCTCACCACACGGGCCCGGGACAGATGATCCGTATGGCTACACCTTC; CDR3: CASSPHGPGTDDPYGYTF; V: TRBV18; D: TRBD1; J: TRBJ1-2; size: .
DNA: TGTGCCAGCAGCGGAGAGGAGGGCTCGGAGACCCAGTACTTC; CDR3: CASSGEEGSETQYF; V: TRBV7-2; D: .; J: TRBJ2-5; size: once
DNA: TGTGCCAGCAGCCACACTGACAGGGGGAACTCACCCCTCCACTTT; CDR3: CASSHTDRGNSPLHF; V: TRBV3-1/TRBV3-2; D: TRBD1; J: TRBJ1-6; size: .
DNA: TGTGCCACCAGTGACAAAGACAGGGGGCTTTTGGACAACGTCCTGACTTTC; CDR3: CATSDKDRGLLDNVLTF; V: TRBV24-1; D: TRBD1; J: TRBJ2-6; size: .
DNA: TGTGCCAGCAGTAACCCCGATATAAGGGGGTACGAGCAGTACTTC; CDR3: CASSNPDIRGYEQYF; V: TRBV6-5; D: .; J: TRBJ2-7; size: once
DNA: TGTGCCAGCAGTTACTCAGAGGGGGCGGAGCCCCAGCATTTT; CDR3: CASSYSEGAEPQHF; V: TRBV6-5; D: TRBD1; J: TRBJ1-5; size: .
DNA: TGTGCCAGCAGGCGACTAGCGGGGGGGAATGAGCAGTTCTTC; CDR3: CASRRLAGGNEQFF; V: TRBV2; D: TRBD2; J: TRBJ2-1; size: .
DNA: TGCGCCAGCAGCCGACAGGGGAGCAATGAAAAACTGTTTTTT; CDR3: CASSRQGSNEKLFF; V: TRBV5-1; D: TRBD1; J: TRBJ1-4; size: .
DNA: TGCGCCAGCAGCCAGTCGACAGGTCTCAACACCGGGGAGCTGTTTTTT; CDR3: CASSQSTGLNTGELFF; V: TRBV5-1; D: .; J: TRBJ2-2; size: .
DNA: TGCAGCGTTGCCCCCGGGGGAGCTGAAAAACTGTTTTTT; CDR3: CSVAPGGAEKLFF; V: TRBV29-1; D: .; J: TRBJ1-4; size: .
DNA: TGTGCCAGCAGCTCAGGGGGACAAGAGACCCAGTACTTC; CDR3: CASSSGGQETQYF; V: TRBV28; D: TRBD1; J: TRBJ2-5; size: once
DNA: TGTGCCAGCAGTGAAGCTGGTGGCAGGCGGGTGGTGGGCTACACCTTC; CDR3: CASSEAGGRRVVGYTF; V: TRBV6-1; D: .; J: TRBJ1-2; size: .
DNA: TGCAGCGGGCAGGGGTTGGGAAGCACCATATATTTT; CDR3: CSGQGLGSTIYF; V: TRBV29-1; D: .; J: TRBJ1-3; size: .
DNA: TGTGCCAGCAGTTACCAGGGGCAGGGCACTGAAGCTTTCTTT; CDR3: CASSYQGQGTEAFF; V: TRBV6-5; D: .; J: TRBJ1-1; size: once
DNA: TGTGCCACCAGCAGAGATTCAGTGGCGGGGGGCTTCCAAGAGACCCAGTACTTC; CDR3: CATSRDSVAGGFQETQYF; V: TRBV15; D: TRBD2; J: TRBJ2-5; size: .
DNA: TGTGCCATCAGTGAAGCGGGCACAGATACGCAGTATTTT; CDR3: CAISEAGTDTQYF; V: TRBV10-3; D: .; J: TRBJ2-3; size: once
DNA: TGTGCCAGCAGCTTGGTTCGGGACAGGGGGGTCTATGGCTACACCTTC; CDR3: CASSLVRDRGVYGYTF; V: TRBV5-6; D: TRBD1; J: TRBJ1-2; size: .
DNA: TGTGCCATCAGTGAGGGCAGGGATTACGAGCAGTACTTC; CDR3: CAISEGRDYEQYF; V: TRBV10-3; D: .; J: TRBJ2-7; size: .
DNA: TGTGCCAGTGCCGCAACTATTAATCAGCCCCAGCATTTT; CDR3: CASAATINQPQHF; V: TRBV19; D: .; J: TRBJ1-5; size: .
DNA: TGTGCCAGTAGTCCCGGGGGGGGTGGACAGCCCCAGCATTTT; CDR3: CASSPGGGGQPQHF; V: TRBV19; D: .; J: TRBJ1-5; size: .
DNA: TGCGCCAGCAGCCGGGGGGAGGGGACGGAGACCCAGTACTTC; CDR3: CASSRGEGTETQYF; V: TRBV4-1; D: TRBD2; J: TRBJ2-5; size: .
DNA: TGTGCCAGCAGCCAAGATTTCGGGACTAGTTTCTCCTACGAGCAGTACTTC; CDR3: CASSQDFGTSFSYEQYF; V: TRBV3-1/TRBV3-2; D: TRBD2; J: TRBJ2-7; size: .
DNA: TGTGCCAGCACCGACCTTTCAGGGACATTCACTGAAGCTTTCTTT; CDR3: CASTDLSGTFTEAFF; V: TRBV6-6; D: .; J: TRBJ1-1; size: .
DNA: TGTGCCAGCAGCTTAATCTGGGGAGGCGAGCAGTACTTC; CDR3: CASSLIWGGEQYF; V: TRBV11-2; D: .; J: TRBJ2-7; size: .
DNA: TGTGCCAGCAGCCTTTATGATTACGGGACAAAGATCGAGGGCTATGGCTACACCTTC; CDR3: CASSLYDYGTKIEGYGYTF; V: TRBV28; D: .; J: TRBJ1-2; size: few
DNA: TGTGCCAGCAGCACGGGGCTGCGCGGGGGGTACAATGAGCAGTTCTTC; CDR3: CASSTGLRGGYNEQFF; V: TRBV7-2; D: TRBD2; J: TRBJ2-1; size: .
DNA: TGTGCCAGCAGAACCAACGGGGGGCCGGGAACTGAAGCTTTCTTT; CDR3: CASRTNGGPGTEAFF; V: TRBV2; D: .; J: TRBJ1-1; size: .
DNA: TGTGCCAGCAGTTTGGGTCGGGGGGACTACGAGCAGTACTTC; CDR3: CASSLGRGDYEQYF; V: TRBV28; D: TRBD2; J: TRBJ2-7; size: .
DNA: TGTGCCAGCAGTGAACGAGGGAACACCATATATTTT; CDR3: CASSERGNTIYF; V: TRBV2; D: .; J: TRBJ1-3; size: .
DNA: TGTGCCAGCAGTTTTTCTGGCGGGGGGGGCACAGATACGCAGTATTTT; CDR3: CASSFSGGGGTDTQYF; V: TRBV9; D: TRBD2; J: TRBJ2-3; size: .
DNA: TGTGCCAGCAGCTTGGCAGGGGGCGGGTTGACTGAAGCTTTCTTT; CDR3: CASSLAGGGLTEAFF; V: TRBV11-2; D: TRBD1; J: TRBJ1-1; size: .
DNA: TGTGCCAGCATCCAGGGGGCTGGCAACACTGAAGCTTTCTTT; CDR3: CASIQGAGNTEAFF; V: TRBV28; D: TRBD1; J: TRBJ1-1; size: .
DNA: TGTGCAGGGCGGGGCCTTCCGAACACTGAAGCTTTCTTT; CDR3: CAGRGLPNTEAFF; V: TRBV2; D: .; J: TRBJ1-1; size: .
DNA: TGTGCCAGCAGTTTACCGACTAGCGGGGGAGAAGAGACCCAGTACTTC; CDR3: CASSLPTSGGEETQYF; V: TRBV28; D: TRBD2; J: TRBJ2-5; size: .
DNA: TGTGCCAGCGCCGTCCCCAGGGAAGTAGGAGAGACCCAGTACTTC; CDR3: CASAVPREVGETQYF; V: TRBV7-9; D: .; J: TRBJ2-5; size: .
DNA: TGTGCCAGCAGTCTCGACAGGGTATTCGGTGGCTACACCTTC; CDR3: CASSLDRVFGGYTF; V: TRBV6-6; D: TRBD1; J: TRBJ1-2; size: .
DNA: TGTGCCAGCAGCAAATTTCCGGCGACAGCCACTGAAGCTTTCTTT; CDR3: CASSKFPATATEAFF; V: TRBV21-1; D: .; J: TRBJ1-1; size: .
DNA: TGTGCCAGCAGTCCCCCGGACTCGGGGAATTCACCCCTCCACTTT; CDR3: CASSPPDSGNSPLHF; V: TRBV28; D: .; J: TRBJ1-6; size: .
DNA: TGTGCCAGCACTCCCGGGACAGGTGGTTACGAGCAGTACTTC; CDR3: CASTPGTGGYEQYF; V: TRBV19; D: TRBD1; J: TRBJ2-7; size: .
DNA: TGTGCCAGTATTGGGCAGAGGGGGCTAAGGGGAGGCAATGAGCAGTTCTTC; CDR3: CASIGQRGLRGGNEQFF; V: TRBV19; D: .; J: TRBJ2-1; size: .
DNA: TGCGCCAGCACCCGGAGTAGCGGGGGGCCCAGAGAGACCCAGTACTTC; CDR3: CASTRSSGGPRETQYF; V: TRBV5-1; D: TRBD2; J: TRBJ2-5; size: .
DNA: TGTGCCAGCAGCCCCGGACAGTCCTATAATTCACCCCTCCACTTT; CDR3: CASSPGQSYNSPLHF; V: TRBV5-4; D: .; J: TRBJ1-6; size: .